Listed below are T cell receptor beta chains from one sample, sequenced in a study of beta chain features in type 1 diabetes. The method was immunoSEQ multiplex PCR; TCRdb's version includes in-frame clones alone and lacks a portion of them. Found here are 130,000 to 150,000 clones, 48% of them singletons; the top ten hold around 0.43%. The sample consisted of Tregs from blood. The receptors shown here come from a young man in good health. CDR3s include the opening cysteine and the closing phenylalanine or tryptophan. D genes are given only for firm matches. The listing skips clone size in some rows; elsewhere it reads once, few, many or a size class.

>NA|NA|TRBV20-1|TRBJ1-1
TGCAGGGGAGATGGCACTGAAGCTTTCTTT
CRGDGTEAFF
>NA|TRBD1|TRBV6-1|TRBJ2-7
TGTGCCAGCAGTCAAGGGACAGGGATATACGAGCAGTACTTC
CASSQGTGIYEQYF
>few|NA|TRBV5-1|TRBJ1-4
TGCGCCAGCAGCTTGGAAGCGTCTACCGTTGCGGAAAAACTGTTTTTT
CASSLEASTVAEKLFF
>NA|TRBD1|TRBV28|TRBJ1-4
TGTGCCAGCAGTTTCAGTTTAACAGGGGCCGGTGAAAAACTGTTTTTT
CASSFSLTGAGEKLFF
>few|TRBD2|TRBV6-1|TRBJ2-5
TGTGCCAGCAGGAATCTAGCGGCCTTAGGGGAGACCCAGTACTTC
CASRNLAALGETQYF
>NA|NA|TRBV4-3|TRBJ1-2
TGCGCCAGCAGCCAAGTTCTGGCAAACTATGGCTACACCTTC
CASSQVLANYGYTF
>NA|TRBD1|TRBV30|TRBJ2-3
TGTGCCTGGAGCACAGGGGGCACAGATACGCAGTATTTT
CAWSTGGTDTQYF
>NA|TRBD1|TRBV6-5|TRBJ1-5
TGTGCCAGCAGCCAGACAGGGGGGAATCAGCCCCAGCATTTT
CASSQTGGNQPQHF
>NA|TRBD1|TRBV29-1|TRBJ2-7
TGCAGCGTTGAAGTAGGACAGGGGTTCTCCTACGAGCAGTACTTC
CSVEVGQGFSYEQYF
>NA|TRBD1|TRBV7-2|TRBJ1-3
TGTGCCAGCAGCCGACAGGGTTCAGGAAACACCATATATTTT
CASSRQGSGNTIYF
>NA|NA|TRBV28|TRBJ2-7
TGTTCAACATCGGGGTGGGACTACGAGCAGTACTTC
CSTSGWDYEQYF
>NA|TRBD2|TRBV7-2|TRBJ2-1
TGTGCCAGCAGCTTAGGTAGCGGGAGGTTCTGGAATGAGCAGTTCTTC
CASSLGSGRFWNEQFF
>NA|NA|TRBV5-4|TRBJ2-2
TGTGCCAGCAGTCTACAGCTGAACACCGGGGAGCTGTTTTTT
CASSLQLNTGELFF
>once|TRBD1|TRBV2|TRBJ2-7
TGTGCCAGCAGGGTCAGGACAGGGGTAGAAAACGAGCAGTACTTC
CASRVRTGVENEQYF
>few|TRBD2|TRBV4-1|TRBJ2-1
TGCGCCAGCAGCCAACGGGACTACTCCTACAATGAGCAGTTCTTC
CASSQRDYSYNEQFF
>NA|TRBD1|TRBV9|TRBJ2-7
TGTGCCAGCAGCGACGGGACAGTCCCCTACGAGCAGTACTTC
CASSDGTVPYEQYF
>NA|NA|TRBV7-8|TRBJ2-1
TGTGCCAGCAGACGTGGGGCGAGCTCCTACAATGAGCAGTTCTTC
CASRRGASSYNEQFF
>NA|TRBD1|TRBV11-2|TRBJ2-7
TGTGCCAGCAGCTTACCCGGGACAGGGTGGGGCGAGCAGTACTTC
CASSLPGTGWGEQYF
>few|TRBD1|TRBV29-1|TRBJ1-1
TGCAGCGTTGAGGGACAGGTGAACACTGAAGCTTTCTTT
CSVEGQVNTEAFF
>NA|NA|TRBV6-1|TRBJ1-1
TGTGCCAGCAGCCCGGGGGATACGAACACTGAAGCTTTCTTT
CASSPGDTNTEAFF
>NA|NA|TRBV28|TRBJ2-2
TGTGCCAGCAGTTATATGGGCAGGCACACCGGGGAGCTGTTTTTT
CASSYMGRHTGELFF
>NA|TRBD1|TRBV11-2|TRBJ1-1
TGTGCCAGCAGCCCAACCCAGGGGGCCCGAGCTTTCTTT
CASSPTQGARAFF
>NA|TRBD2|TRBV29-1|TRBJ2-3
TGCAGCGCCCCCCTAGCGGGAGTCACAGATACGCAGTATTTT
CSAPLAGVTDTQYF
>many|TRBD2|TRBV7-2|TRBJ2-3
TGTGCCAGCAGCTTAGCGCTAGCGGTCACAGATACGCAGTATTTT
CASSLALAVTDTQYF
>few|NA|TRBV19|TRBJ1-6
TGTGCCAGTAGTATAGCAGATTCACCCCTCCACTTT
CASSIADSPLHF
>NA|TRBD1|TRBV7-9|TRBJ2-1
TGTGCCAGCTACAGGGGTAATGAGCAGTTCTTC
CASYRGNEQFF
>NA|TRBD2|TRBV2|TRBJ2-1
TGTGCCAGCAGGGGACTAGCGGGGGGGCCTTGGGATGAGCAGTTCTTC
CASRGLAGGPWDEQFF
>NA|TRBD2|TRBV7-9|TRBJ2-1
TGTGCCAGCAGCCTAGTAGGGCGGACTAGAGCGGACAATGAGCAGTTCTTC
CASSLVGRTRADNEQFF
>NA|TRBD2|TRBV19|TRBJ2-3
TGTGCCAGTAGTCCCCGGACTAGCGGGGGTGCAGATACGCAGTATTTT
CASSPRTSGGADTQYF
>NA|NA|TRBV29-1|TRBJ2-4
TGCAGCGTTGCGGGGGTTACGGACATTCAGTACTTC
CSVAGVTDIQYF
>few|TRBD1|TRBV5-4|TRBJ1-1
TGTGCCAGCAGCCCCTGGACAGGGAGTAACACTGAAGCTTTCTTT
CASSPWTGSNTEAFF
>few|NA|TRBV28|TRBJ2-1
TGTGCCAGCAGTTTATCGGCGCAGGGGTTTCGGGATGAGCAGTTCTTC
CASSLSAQGFRDEQFF
>NA|NA|TRBV30|TRBJ2-3
TGTGCCTGGAGTGTACGTCGGGGACACACAGATACGCAGTATTTT
CAWSVRRGHTDTQYF
>few|TRBD2|TRBV7-2|TRBJ2-7
TGTGCCAGCAGTCCCCTAGCGGGGAGCGAGCAGTACTTC
CASSPLAGSEQYF
>NA|TRBD2|TRBV23-1|TRBJ2-3
TGCGCCAGCCCCAGCGGGGGGCGCTTACCAGATACGCAGTATTTT
CASPSGGRLPDTQYF
>NA|NA|TRBV9|TRBJ2-1
TGTGCCAGCAACAGCGGAGTACATCGCGATGAGCAGTTCTTC
CASNSGVHRDEQFF
>NA|NA|TRBV6-5|TRBJ2-6
TGTGCCAGCACGCGTAGCTCTGGGGCCAACGTCCTGACTTTC
CASTRSSGANVLTF
>few|TRBD2|TRBV4-3|TRBJ2-7
TGCGCCAGCAGCGGGTTAGCGGGGGCCTACGAGCAGTACTTC
CASSGLAGAYEQYF
>NA|NA|TRBV7-2|TRBJ2-1
TGTGCCAGCAGCCGATGGGGGACTCCTGAGCAGTTCTTC
CASSRWGTPEQFF
>NA|NA|TRBV6-4|TRBJ1-1
TGTGCCAGCAGTGAATGGGCTGGGACTGAAGCTTTCTTT
CASSEWAGTEAFF
>few|NA|TRBV7-9|TRBJ1-1
TGTGCCAGCAGCACCGACATGAACACTGAAGCTTTCTTT
CASSTDMNTEAFF
>NA|NA|TRBV6-6|TRBJ1-5
TGTGCCAGCAGTTGGGGCAGTTGGCAGCCCCAGCATTTT
CASSWGSWQPQHF
>NA|NA|TRBV4-2|TRBJ1-4
TGTGCCAGCAGCCAAATGGCAATTGCAACTAATGAAAAACTGTTTTTT
CASSQMAIATNEKLFF
>NA|TRBD1|TRBV5-1|TRBJ1-5
TGCGCCAGCAGCTTGGAACCGGGACAGTACAATCAGCCCCAGCATTTT
CASSLEPGQYNQPQHF
>few|NA|TRBV28|TRBJ1-4
TGTGCCAGCAGTAGTGGGGGGGTCCTGGTGTTTTTT
CASSSGGVLVFF
>NA|TRBD1|TRBV25-1|TRBJ2-2
TGTGCCAGCAGTGAAGTGACAGGGGGCGACACCGGGGAGCTGTTTTTT
CASSEVTGGDTGELFF
>NA|NA|TRBV20-1|TRBJ2-7
TGCAGTGCTAGAGAGTCGGAGCAGTACTTC
CSARESEQYF
>NA|TRBD2|TRBV4-3|TRBJ2-1
TGCGCCAGCAGCCGATACCACACCCCTAGCGGGGGGCCTCACAATGAGCAGTTCTTC
CASSRYHTPSGGPHNEQFF
>NA|NA|TRBV19|TRBJ1-6
TGTGCCAGTAAAGGGGTGGACTATAATTCACCCCTCCACTTT
CASKGVDYNSPLHF
>NA|NA|TRBV7-2|TRBJ2-7
TGTGCCAGCAGCTTAGGCGACAGTAACTACGAGCAGTACTTC
CASSLGDSNYEQYF
>NA|TRBD1|TRBV11-2|TRBJ1-6
TGTGCCAGCAGCTTAGGGAACAGGGGAGCACCCCTCCACTTT
CASSLGNRGAPLHF
>NA|NA|TRBV13|TRBJ2-5
TGTGCCAGCAGCTCAGGGGGAGGGACCCAGTACTTC
CASSSGGGTQYF
>few|NA|TRBV7-2|TRBJ2-7
TGTGCCAGCAGCGGGAGCCTACTCTACGAGCAGTACTTC
CASSGSLLYEQYF
>NA|TRBD1|TRBV10-3|TRBJ1-1
TGTGCCATCAGTGAGTCGCGTCAGGGGGCTACTGAAGCTTTCTTT
CAISESRQGATEAFF
>few|NA|TRBV14|TRBJ2-3
TGTGCCAGCAGTGTCATAGCGGCGAGAGATACGCAGTATTTT
CASSVIAARDTQYF
>NA|NA|TRBV27|TRBJ1-5
TGTGCCAGCAGTTTATACGGCCGGGGAGCCCAGCATTTT
CASSLYGRGAQHF
>few|NA|TRBV10-3|TRBJ1-1
TGTGCCATCAGTCTGTCTGGGGAGAGGAGTGAAGCTTTCTTT
CAISLSGERSEAFF